The entry below gives a single TCR beta chain sequence along with its context. Germline CDR1 MNHEY, CDR2 SVGAGI. With 7 bases removed from V and 7 bases from J, the gap between germline ends came to 19 bases. This CDR3 has 14 amino acids. The sample is drawn from a study of blood T cell repertoires in COVID-19. At the level of the study: In each case, the material was cDNA or gDNA derived from T cells, B-cell-depleted T cells, or PBMCs.

Per the original data handling: The assay estimated nucleated cells by amplifying reference gene primers. The protocol was immunoSEQ multiplex PCR, while the TCRdb copy is restricted to in-frame clones and leaves out a portion. V, J and clone size derive from that table, while D and trimming were established from the DNA sequence. This table holds more than 90,000 clones, around 84% found once. Sequences were obtained from peripheral blood. The sequence derives from a man aged 35-49 years with acute or convalescent COVID-19. The rearrangement uses TRBV6-5 and TRBJ1-1; D is perhaps TRBD1 (5 bases). The CDR3 coding sequence is TGTGCCAGCAAGCGGTCGGGGGGTAATAATGAAGCTTTCTTT. This sequence encodes CASKRSGGNNEAFF.